This T cell receptor (beta chain) was sequenced in a study of cytomegalovirus exposure and HLA in healthy donors. It was with 60 Vbeta and 13 Jbeta primers that the PCR ran. Repertoires were generated with immunoSEQ multiplex PCR, while TCRdb's copy carries only in-frame clones and drops some. This table holds approximately 240,000 clones, almost 85% found once. This clone was observed a single time. V lost 0 bases to trimming and J lost 5 bases; unmatched junction nucleotides: 13. CDR3 size: 18 residues. Germline values: CDR1 SGHRS, CDR2 YFSETQ. The receptor comes from a woman aged 40 to 50 in good health and CMV-seronegative. The chain couples TRBV5-1 to TRBJ2-1, with 8 nucleotides matching TRBD2. The sample comprised PBMCs. CDR3 amino acids: CASSLEWGKRGPNNEQFF. CDR3 DNA sequence: TGCGCCAGCAGCTTGGAGTGGGGTAAGCGGGGGCCCAACAATGAGCAGTTCTTC.